A selection of T cell receptor beta chains follows, all from one sample in a study of identical twins. In TCRdb, the 5' RACE reads were re-called with MiXCR into one record per CDR3 protein. Of about 150,000 distinct CDR3 sequences listed, 3% to 4% are singletons. The source material was memory T cells sorted from blood. The receptor source for this set is a man in his late teens or twenties in good health. CDR3s include the opening cysteine and the closing phenylalanine or tryptophan. A D gene is named only where the DNA matches it firmly. Clone size is stated in some rows and not others, as once, few, many or a class when expanded.

clone_size: many
d_call: TRBD1
j_call: TRBJ1-5
v_call: TRBV7-3
cdr3_nt: TGTGCCAGCAGCTTAACGGGACAGGGGTCGTCTTTTAGCAATCAGCCCCAGCATTTT
cdr3_aa: CASSLTGQGSSFSNQPQHF

clone_size: many
d_call: TRBD2
j_call: TRBJ2-5
v_call: TRBV7-6
cdr3_nt: TGTGCCAGCAGCTTAGGGACTAGCGGGAGTGAGACCCAGTACTTC
cdr3_aa: CASSLGTSGSETQYF

clone_size: many
d_call: -
j_call: TRBJ2-4
v_call: TRBV21-1
cdr3_nt: TGTGCCAGCATCCGAGCACGGGACCCAGCCAAAAACATTCAGTACTTC
cdr3_aa: CASIRARDPAKNIQYF

clone_size: -
d_call: TRBD1
j_call: TRBJ1-1
v_call: TRBV7-6
cdr3_nt: TGTGCCAGCAGCTTATTTCCGGGACAGGGAACCGAAGCTTTCTTT
cdr3_aa: CASSLFPGQGTEAFF

clone_size: many
d_call: -
j_call: TRBJ1-5
v_call: TRBV12-3/TRBV12-4
cdr3_nt: TGTGCCAGCAGTTTATTGGGTGGCAATCAGCCCCAGCATTTT
cdr3_aa: CASSLLGGNQPQHF

clone_size: many
d_call: -
j_call: TRBJ2-3
v_call: TRBV5-1
cdr3_nt: TGCGCCAGCAGTGTGGCAGGGTTCACAGATACGCAGTATTTT
cdr3_aa: CASSVAGFTDTQYF

clone_size: many
d_call: -
j_call: TRBJ2-2
v_call: TRBV12-3/TRBV12-4
cdr3_nt: TGTGCCAGCAGCCCTCAACCTGACACCGGGGAGCTGTTTTTT
cdr3_aa: CASSPQPDTGELFF

clone_size: -
d_call: -
j_call: TRBJ1-3
v_call: TRBV12-2
cdr3_nt: TGTGCAAGTCGCATACAGGGGAGAGGGGTCTCTGGAAACACCATATATTTT
cdr3_aa: CASRIQGRGVSGNTIYF

clone_size: many
d_call: -
j_call: TRBJ2-2
v_call: TRBV21-1
cdr3_nt: TGTGCCAGCAGCAAAGAGGCTAGCGGGAGATTTGGGTACACCGGGGAGCTGTTTTTT
cdr3_aa: CASSKEASGRFGYTGELFF

clone_size: few
d_call: TRBD1
j_call: TRBJ2-7
v_call: TRBV30
cdr3_nt: TGTGCCTGGAAAAGGGGACAGGCTAGTTACGAGCAGTACTTC
cdr3_aa: CAWKRGQASYEQYF

clone_size: many
d_call: -
j_call: TRBJ2-6
v_call: TRBV28
cdr3_nt: TGTGCCAGCAGTTTACGACAGAGACACTCTGGGGCCAACGTCCTGACTTTC
cdr3_aa: CASSLRQRHSGANVLTF

clone_size: many
d_call: TRBD2
j_call: TRBJ2-5
v_call: TRBV29-1
cdr3_nt: TGCAGCACTATGACTAGCGGGAGCGGAGAGACCCAGTACTTC
cdr3_aa: CSTMTSGSGETQYF

clone_size: many
d_call: -
j_call: TRBJ2-5
v_call: TRBV29-1
cdr3_nt: TGCAGCGTTGATATAGGTTCCTACCAAGAGACCCAGTACTTC
cdr3_aa: CSVDIGSYQETQYF

clone_size: many
d_call: -
j_call: TRBJ1-3
v_call: TRBV6-2/TRBV6-3
cdr3_nt: TGTGCCACCCGAATCTCGACAGGCTCTGGAAACACCATATATTTT
cdr3_aa: CATRISTGSGNTIYF

clone_size: many
d_call: -
j_call: TRBJ2-3
v_call: TRBV4-2
cdr3_nt: TGTGCCAGCAGCCAAGTAGGTCCGGAGATCACAGATACGCAGTATTTT
cdr3_aa: CASSQVGPEITDTQYF

clone_size: many
d_call: -
j_call: TRBJ2-3
v_call: TRBV12-3/TRBV12-4
cdr3_nt: TGTGCCAGCAGACAGGGTTGGACAGATACGCAGTATTTT
cdr3_aa: CASRQGWTDTQYF

clone_size: -
d_call: -
j_call: TRBJ2-5
v_call: TRBV20-1
cdr3_nt: TGCAGTGCTATCAACAGGGTTCAGTACCAAGAGACCCAGTACTTC
cdr3_aa: CSAINRVQYQETQYF